A single sample gave rise to the 20 T cell receptor beta chains below, sequenced in a study of CD8 T cells in Susac syndrome. It was with random hexamers that roughly 0.5 to 1 ug RNA was reverse transcribed. MiXCR, applied by TCRdb to the immunoSEQ multiplex PCR reads, yields one record per CDR3 protein. The table has 200,000 to 250,000 distinct CDR3 sequences, nearly 97% seen once. Source material: CD4+ T cells from PBMCs. Every receptor here comes from a human donor with multiple sclerosis.

This chain links TRBV27 with TRBJ2-1; 7 nucleotides agree with TRBD1. Germline CDR1 and CDR2: MNHEY and SMNVEV (reference sequence). There are 15 residues in the CDR3. Losses at the gene ends were 4 bases for V and 2 bases for J; bases not matched to a gene: 5. The DNA for the CDR3 is TGTGCCAGCAGTTCCGGCAGGGGGACCTACAATGAGCAGTTCTTC. It codes for CASSSGRGTYNEQFF.

This CDR3 is CSASLGGGSEKLFF. CDR3 nucleotides: TGCAGTGCATCGCTCGGGGGCGGGAGTGAAAAACTGTTTTTT. The chain links TRBV20-1 to TRBJ1-4; maybe TRBD1 (6 bases). In germline, CDR1 is DFQATT, CDR2 SNEGSKA (reference sequence). The CDR3 has 14 amino acids. Trimming removed 6 bases at V and 7 bases at J, with 18 bases between.

V is TRBV29-1 and J is TRBJ2-3; TRBD2 aligns across 9 bases. Germline V gene data show CDR1 as SQVTM and CDR2 as ANQGSEA. V lost 5 bases and J lost 7; bases outside the gene matches: 7. The CDR3 loop spans 13 amino acids. CDR3 DNA: TGCAGCGTTCCGGGACTAGCTTCGAATACGCAGTATTTT. Encoded protein: CSVPGLASNTQYF.

This clonotype has just one count. The chain has TRBV23-1 and TRBJ2-2, with a tentative D call TRBD1 (6 bases). TRBV23-1 counts as an open reading frame of uncertain function. This CDR3 spans 14 amino acids. The ends were cut back, 6 bases at V and 5 bases at J, with 13 bases in the middle. The CDR3 DNA reads as TGCGCCAGCAGCCACCACAGGGTTACCGGGGAGCTGTTTTTT. The encoded protein is CASSHHRVTGELFF.

This clonotype appeared a single time. The V and J genes are TRBV29-1 and TRBJ2-7, with D perhaps TRBD1 (5 bases). There are 14 residues in the CDR3. Germline assignment: CDR1 SQVTM and CDR2 ANQGSEA. V gave up 7 bases and J gave up 1 base, with 17 bases separating them. This CDR3 is CSAHLDTTSYEQYF. The CDR3 bases are TGCAGCGCTCACCTGGACACCACTTCCTACGAGCAGTACTTC.

This chain links TRBV20-1 with TRBJ1-2; a possible D gene is TRBD1 (5 bases). The CDR3 extends over 12 amino acids. Germline CDR1 reads DFQATT; CDR2 reads SNEGSKA (reference sequence). V lost 3 bases and J lost 4, with 9 bases in between. The CDR3 coding sequence is TGCAGTGCTAGTAGGGGCGGCTATGGCTACACCTTC. It codes for CSASRGGYGYTF.

V gene TRBV20-1 combines with J gene TRBJ2-5, with D perhaps TRBD2 (6 bases). CDR1 DFQATT and CDR2 SNEGSKA come from the germline V gene (reference sequence). The CDR3 has 11 residues. The CDR3 loop is CRAGLQETQYF. DNA for the CDR3: TGCAGGGCGGGGCTGCAAGAGACCCAGTACTTC.

The chain has TRBV29-1 and TRBJ2-1; 12 bases are shared with TRBD2. The germline V gene has CDR1 SQVTM and CDR2 ANQGSEA. The V and J ends lost 1 base and 9 bases, in that order; junction bases with no gene match: 16. The CDR3 runs 18 residues. The CDR3 DNA reads as TGCAGCGTTGAAGGAAGGACAAATCGACTAGCGGGAGCTGGTGAGCAGTTCTTC. Amino acids: CSVEGRTNRLAGAGEQFF.

This rearrangement joins TRBV9 to TRBJ2-3; TRBD2 matches at 7 bases. The junction had 9 bases not matched to a gene; V was cut back by 4 bases and J by 4 bases. From germline, CDR1 is SGDLS and CDR2 YYNGEE. CDR3 length equals 15 residues. The CDR3 DNA follows: TGTGCCAGCAGCCTACGCGGGAGTTGGGCAGATACGCAGTATTTT. This sequence encodes CASSLRGSWADTQYF.

Written as DNA, the CDR3 is TGTGCCAGCACTAGGACGTCAGAGGGAGATACGCAGTATTTT. Translated: CASTRTSEGDTQYF. The rearrangement links TRBV28 to TRBJ2-3; the D gene is possibly TRBD2 (5 bases). V gave up 7 bases and J gave up 5 bases, with 16 bases separating them. Germline V gene data show CDR1 as MDHEN and CDR2 as SYDVKM. This CDR3 region has 14 residues.

The V and J genes are TRBV30 and TRBJ2-1, with 12 bases fitting TRBD2. CDR3 length: 14 amino acids. From germline, CDR1 is GTSNPN and CDR2 SVGIG (reference sequence). The junction had 5 bases not matched to a gene; V was cut back by 2 bases and J by 9 bases. The CDR3 nucleotides are TGTGCCTGGAGTAGGACTAGCGGGATGGGTGAGCAGTTCTTC. Translation gives CAWSRTSGMGEQFF.

The gene calls are TRBV11-2 and TRBJ2-3; TRBD2 agrees at 7 bases. The CDR3 covers 12 residues. Germline V gives CDR1 SGHAT, CDR2 FQNNGV. Unmatched junction bases numbered 0, after V lost 0 bases and J lost 9 bases. The CDR3 DNA reads as TGTGCCAGCAGCTTAGAAGCGGGGACGCAGTATTTT. Amino acids: CASSLEAGTQYF.

This clonotype was recorded once. The CDR3 protein is CASSRGVQGGPNNEQFF. In DNA, the CDR3 is TGTGCCAGCAGCCGAGGGGTCCAGGGCGGGCCGAACAATGAGCAGTTCTTC. The chain recombines TRBV4-2 with TRBJ2-1; D may be TRBD1 or TRBD2 (5 bases each). V gave up 4 bases and J gave up 5 bases, with 21 bases separating them. The CDR3 is made up of 17 amino acids. Germline CDR1 and CDR2: LGHNA and YNFKEQ.

The rearrangement joins TRBV12-3 or TRBV12-4 to TRBJ2-1; D call uncertain. Trimming removed 2 bases from V and 7 bases from J, with 9 bases in between. CDR3 length: 13 residues. CDR3 protein: CASSLTTENEQFF. Written as DNA, the CDR3 is TGTGCCAGCAGTTTAACGACTGAGAATGAGCAGTTCTTC.

Of note for this clonotype: At one of its ends the junction is not consistent with the germline gene, which may arise from a read error. This chain joins TRBV5-4 and TRBJ2-5; D is uncertain. This CDR3 spans 12 amino acids. Looked up from germline, CDR1 is SGHNT and CDR2 is YYREEE (reference sequence). The chain's CDR3 is CASSFPETPRDF. CDR3 nucleotides: TGTGCCAGCAGCTTCCCTGAGACTCCCCGAGACTTC.

The rearrangement joins TRBV30 to TRBJ1-5; D is ambiguous. This CDR3 spans 15 amino acids. Per the germline V gene, CDR1 is GTSNPN and CDR2 is SVGIG (reference sequence). V shed 2 bases and J shed 4 bases, with 15 bases lying between them. The CDR3 region has the DNA TGTGCCTGGAGTCCTAGACGGAGACTAAATCAGCCCCAGCATTTT. Protein: CAWSPRRRLNQPQHF.

This clonotype occurred a few times. This chain joins TRBV5-4 and TRBJ2-6, with no clear D. Germline assignment: CDR1 SGHNT and CDR2 YYREEE (reference sequence). The CDR3 is 14 residues long. Trimming pared 1 base from V and 4 bases from J, leaving 6 bases between. CDR3 residues: CASSLISGANVLTF. CDR3 bases: TGTGCCAGCAGCTTGATTTCGGGGGCCAACGTCCTGACTTTC.

The V call is TRBV7-9, the J call TRBJ2-7; D unclear. Germline CDR1 reads SEHNR; CDR2 reads FQNEAQ (reference sequence). Trimming took 2 bases from V and 6 from J, leaving 14 bases between them. The CDR3 loop spans 14 amino acids. The chain's CDR3 is CASSLPGRPREQYF. In nucleotides, the CDR3 is TGTGCCAGCAGCTTACCCGGACGCCCCCGCGAGCAGTACTTC.

This clonotype has just one count. This sequence joins TRBV5-1 and TRBJ1-5; a possible D gene is TRBD1 (5 bases). CDR1 and CDR2 from the germline V gene are SGHRS and YFSETQ. The ends were cut back, 0 bases at V and 4 bases at J, with 11 bases in the middle. This CDR3 spans 15 amino acids. CDR3 sequence reads: CASSLEGNGNQPQHF. The DNA of the CDR3 is TGCGCCAGCAGCTTGGAGGGGAATGGGAATCAGCCCCAGCATTTT.

The chain joins TRBV24-1 to TRBJ2-5, with 7 bases identical to TRBD1. The J segment lost 2 bases and the V segment lost 2 bases, leaving 4 bases of the junction unmatched. Germline V gene sequence: CDR1 KGHDR, CDR2 SFDVKD. The CDR3 contains 15 residues. The CDR3 region has the DNA TGTGCCACCAGTGATTCCAAGGGACAGCAAGAGACCCAGTACTTC. It yields the protein CATSDSKGQQETQYF.